This TCR beta chain was sequenced in a study of T cells in Graves' hyperthyroidism and ophthalmopathy. Broader study findings: Classification by a 13 V-J model distinguished ophthalmopathy from stable hyperthyroidism. Most thyroid clonotypes with frequency above 0.001 were detected in blood.

Ten or more counts support this clonotype. Its specificity is not known. The TCR beta CDR3 regions underwent amplification using RNA transcripts as the source. First-round RT-PCR targeting the TCR CDR3 was performed with the HTBI primer set. TCRdb passed the multiplex PCR reads through MiXCR, listing each CDR3 protein once. This sample yields hundreds of thousands of distinct CDR3 sequences, of which around 26% are seen a single time; roughly 35% belongs to the top ten. This CDR3 spans 17 amino acids. Germline CDR1 KGHSH, CDR2 LQKENI. The V gene lost 4 bases and the J gene lost 7 bases, with 22 bases spanning the gap.

Specimen: blood. V and J are TRBV18 and TRBJ2-2; D perhaps matches TRBD2 (7 bases). This receptor was identified in a middle-aged woman with Graves' ophthalmopathy. The CDR3 DNA is TGTGCCAGCTCACTAATCCCCCTAACGGGGGGCATCGGGGAGCTGTTTTTT. Translation gives CASSLIPLTGGIGELFF.